The sequence of this T cell receptor (beta chain) was determined in a study of blood T cell repertoires in COVID-19. In the study overall: T cells, B-cell-depleted T cells, or PBMCs provided the cDNA or gDNA that served as material.

Measured with immunoSEQ multiplex PCR; TCRdb has only the in-frame clones, and not every one. The sample lists roughly 380,000 clones, approximately 89% occurring once. The ends lost 5 bases at V and 0 bases at J; junction bases unmatched: 17. Germline V gene lookup returns CDR1 KGHDR and CDR2 SFDVKD. This CDR3 region has 20 residues. Sequences were obtained from peripheral blood. The chain uses TRBV24-1 and TRBJ2-3; 9 bases align to TRBD2. This TCR was sampled from a woman aged 35 to 49 with COVID-19, enrolled during active disease. CDR3 loop: CATSGPLGERGVVSTDTQYF. CDR3 DNA: TGTGCCACCAGTGGCCCACTGGGTGAGCGGGGGGTGGTGAGCACAGATACGCAGTATTTT.